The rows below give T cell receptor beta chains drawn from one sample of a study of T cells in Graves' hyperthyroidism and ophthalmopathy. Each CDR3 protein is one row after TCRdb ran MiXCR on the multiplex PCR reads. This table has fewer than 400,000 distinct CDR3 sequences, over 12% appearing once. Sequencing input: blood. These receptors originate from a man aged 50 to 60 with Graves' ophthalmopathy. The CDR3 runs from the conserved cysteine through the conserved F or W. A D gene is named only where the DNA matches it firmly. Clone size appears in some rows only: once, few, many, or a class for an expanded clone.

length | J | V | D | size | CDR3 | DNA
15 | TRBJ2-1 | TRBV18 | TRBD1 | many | CASSPDRGSYNEQFF | TGTGCCAGCTCACCGGACAGGGGGTCCTACAATGAGCAGTTCTTC
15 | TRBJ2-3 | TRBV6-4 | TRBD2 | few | CASSDGTSGTDTQYF | TGTGCCAGCAGTGATGGGACTAGCGGGACAGATACGCAGTATTTT
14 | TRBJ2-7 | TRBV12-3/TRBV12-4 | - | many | CASSLKGHSYEQYF | TGTGCCAGCAGTTTAAAGGGGCACAGCTACGAGCAGTACTTC
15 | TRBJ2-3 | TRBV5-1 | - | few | CASSLIEGGTDTQYF | TGCGCCAGCAGCTTGATAGAGGGAGGCACAGATACGCAGTATTTT
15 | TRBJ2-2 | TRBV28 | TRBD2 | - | CASTTILAGGGELFF | TGTGCCAGCACAACAATCCTAGCGGGAGGTGGGGAGCTGTTTTTT
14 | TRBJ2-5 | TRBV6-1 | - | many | CASSERVIIETQYF | TGTGCCAGCAGTGAAAGGGTTATCATAGAGACCCAGTACTTC
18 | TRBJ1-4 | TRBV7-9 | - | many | CASSYTLGGGRTNEKLFF | TGTGCCAGCAGCTACACGCTCGGTGGTGGACGCACTAATGAAAAACTGTTTTTT
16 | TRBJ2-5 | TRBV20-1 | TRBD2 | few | CSAKGLAGVVAETQYF | TGCAGTGCTAAGGGGCTAGCGGGAGTAGTTGCAGAGACCCAGTACTTC
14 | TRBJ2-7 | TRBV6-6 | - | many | CASSYSGKPYEQYF | TGTGCCAGCAGTTACTCGGGCAAGCCCTACGAGCAGTACTTC
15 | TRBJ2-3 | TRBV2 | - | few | CASSGQPKPTDTQYF | TGTGCCAGCAGTGGACAGCCTAAACCCACAGATACGCAGTATTTT
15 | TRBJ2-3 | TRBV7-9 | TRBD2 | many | CASSFGGRVGDTQYF | TGTGCCAGCAGCTTTGGCGGGAGAGTTGGAGATACGCAGTATTTT
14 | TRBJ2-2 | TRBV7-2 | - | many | CASSLEGAGGELFF | TGTGCCAGCAGCTTAGAGGGCGCGGGCGGGGAGCTGTTTTTT
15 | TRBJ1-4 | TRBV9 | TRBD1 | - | CASSATTGFNEKLFF | TGTGCCAGCAGCGCTACGACAGGGTTTAATGAAAAACTGTTTTTT
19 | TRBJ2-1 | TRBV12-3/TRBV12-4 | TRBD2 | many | CASSLLAGGRFSSYNEQFF | TGTGCCAGCAGTTTGTTAGCGGGGGGCCGTTTTAGCTCCTACAATGAGCAGTTCTTC
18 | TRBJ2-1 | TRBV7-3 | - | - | CASSLKVGVSFPYNEQFF | TGTGCCAGCAGCTTAAAGGTGGGAGTGAGTTTCCCCTACAATGAGCAGTTCTTC
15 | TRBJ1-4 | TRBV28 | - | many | CASSLVTGKGEKLFF | TGTGCCAGCAGTTTGGTCACTGGAAAGGGTGAAAAACTGTTTTTT
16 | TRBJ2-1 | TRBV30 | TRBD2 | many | CAWIPTSGRGNNEQFF | TGTGCCTGGATCCCTACTAGCGGGAGGGGAAACAATGAGCAGTTCTTC
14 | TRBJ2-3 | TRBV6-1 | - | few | CASRTDRRTDTQYF | TGTGCCAGCAGGACGGACCGGAGGACAGATACGCAGTATTTT
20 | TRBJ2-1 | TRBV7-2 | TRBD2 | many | CASSLGPGLAGSRSYNEQFF | TGTGCCAGCAGCTTAGGGCCGGGACTAGCGGGAAGTAGGTCCTACAATGAGCAGTTCTTC
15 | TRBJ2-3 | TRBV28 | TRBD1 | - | CASRFGTGETDTQYF | TGTGCCAGCAGATTTGGGACAGGGGAGACAGATACGCAGTATTTT
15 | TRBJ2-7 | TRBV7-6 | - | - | CASSRVTGNLGEQYF | TGTGCCAGCAGCAGGGTAACAGGGAATCTCGGCGAGCAGTACTTC
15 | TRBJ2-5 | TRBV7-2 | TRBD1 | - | CASSRQGAGSETQYF | TGTGCCAGCAGCCGACAGGGGGCGGGGTCGGAGACCCAGTACTTC
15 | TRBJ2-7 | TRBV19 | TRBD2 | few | CASRRASGLSYEQYF | TGTGCCAGTAGGAGGGCTAGCGGACTGTCCTACGAGCAGTACTTC
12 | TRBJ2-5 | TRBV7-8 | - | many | CASTQGQETQYF | TGTGCCAGCACCCAGGGCCAGGAGACCCAGTACTTC
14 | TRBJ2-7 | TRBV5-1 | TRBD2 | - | CASTTGGGSYEQYF | TGCGCCAGTACTACGGGCGGGGGCTCCTACGAGCAGTACTTC
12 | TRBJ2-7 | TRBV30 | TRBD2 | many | CALWEGGYEQYF | TGTGCCTTATGGGAGGGTGGCTACGAGCAGTACTTC
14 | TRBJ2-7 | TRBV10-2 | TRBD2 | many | CASSGVAGGFEQYF | TGCGCCAGCAGTGGGGTAGCGGGAGGCTTTGAGCAGTACTTC
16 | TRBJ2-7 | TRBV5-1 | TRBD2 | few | CASSVAGASSSYEQYF | TGCGCCAGCAGCGTAGCGGGGGCCTCAAGCTCCTACGAGCAGTACTTC
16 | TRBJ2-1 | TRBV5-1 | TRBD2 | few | CASSWGPTSGRNEQFF | TGCGCCAGCAGCTGGGGCCCGACTAGCGGGAGAAATGAGCAGTTCTTC
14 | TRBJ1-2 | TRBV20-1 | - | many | CSARGHQTNYGYTF | TGCAGTGCCCGGGGACACCAAACTAACTATGGCTACACCTTC
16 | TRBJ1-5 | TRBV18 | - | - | CASSPPGGSGNQPQHF | TGTGCCAGCTCACCACCGGGGGGATCTGGCAATCAGCCCCAGCATTTT
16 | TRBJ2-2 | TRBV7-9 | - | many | CASSLTGGPNTGELFF | TGTGCCAGCAGCTTAACTGGGGGGCCGAACACCGGGGAGCTGTTTTTT
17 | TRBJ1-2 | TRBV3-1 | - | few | CASSQEGWVGGGYGYTF | TGTGCCAGCAGCCAAGAAGGTTGGGTCGGGGGTGGCTATGGCTACACCTTC